The 3 T cell receptor beta chains listed next were all sequenced from one sample in a study of blood T cell repertoires in COVID-19. Using immunoSEQ multiplex PCR, the repertoire was profiled, and TCRdb retains in-frame clones only, with some absent. The table lists 210,000 or so clones, 70% to 90% of them singletons. The sample taken for sequencing was peripheral blood. These receptors were obtained from a woman younger than 35 who had recovered from COVID-19.

V is TRBV15 and J is TRBJ2-1; TRBD2 agrees at 7 bases. Germline V CDR1 and CDR2: LNHNV, YYDKDF (reference sequence). Germline trimming cut 1 base from V and 1 base from J; bases unmatched to any gene: 7. The CDR3 is 17 residues long. The CDR3 DNA follows: TGTGCCACCAGCAGAGTGGCAGTGCGGGGGTCCTACAATGAGCAGTTCTTC. This gives the protein CATSRVAVRGSYNEQFF.

DNA for the CDR3: TGTGCCATCAGTGAGAGGGGGAGGGCCTTGGATGAGCAGTTCTTC. It yields the protein CAISERGRALDEQFF. V usage is TRBV10-3 and J usage is TRBJ2-1; the D gene is possibly TRBD2 (7 bases). V was trimmed by 2 bases and J by 8 bases, leaving 16 bases between them. The CDR3 contains 15 residues. Per the germline V gene, CDR1 is ENHRY and CDR2 is SYGVKD.

The rearrangement links TRBV6-6 to TRBJ1-1, with TRBD1 identical over 10 bases. This CDR3 spans 16 amino acids. Germline CDR1 reads MNHNY; CDR2 reads SVGAGI (reference sequence). J gave up 4 bases and V 8 bases, and 13 bases lay outside the gene matches. The CDR3 nucleotides are TGTGCCAGCGAAAGGGGACAGGGGATGGTTGGCACTGAAGCTTTCTTT. This codes for CASERGQGMVGTEAFF.